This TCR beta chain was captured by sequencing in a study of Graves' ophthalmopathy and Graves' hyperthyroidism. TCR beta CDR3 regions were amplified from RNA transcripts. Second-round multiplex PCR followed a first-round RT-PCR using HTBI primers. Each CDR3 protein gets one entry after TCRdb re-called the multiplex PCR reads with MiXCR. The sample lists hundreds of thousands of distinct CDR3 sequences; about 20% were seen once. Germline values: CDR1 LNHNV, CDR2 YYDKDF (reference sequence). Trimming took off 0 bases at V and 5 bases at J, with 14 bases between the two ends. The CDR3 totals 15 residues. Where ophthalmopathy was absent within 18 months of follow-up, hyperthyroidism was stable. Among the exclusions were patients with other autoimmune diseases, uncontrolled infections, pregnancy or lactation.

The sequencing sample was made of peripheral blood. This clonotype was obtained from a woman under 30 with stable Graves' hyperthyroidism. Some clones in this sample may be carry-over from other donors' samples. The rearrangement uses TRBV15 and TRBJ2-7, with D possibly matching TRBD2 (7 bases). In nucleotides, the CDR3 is TGTGCCACCAGCAGAGATCGCGGGGGCTTGGACGAGCAGTACTTC. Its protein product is CATSRDRGGLDEQYF.